This T cell receptor beta chain was sequenced in a study of patients and donors after allogeneic stem cell transplantation. This CDR3 has 12 amino acids. Germline loops: CDR1 DFQATT, CDR2 SNEGSKA (reference sequence). TCRdb analysed the RT-PCR reads with MiXCR anew, one entry per CDR3 protein. The table lists 200,000 to 250,000 distinct CDR3 sequences, 14% of them singletons. This clonotype was detected many times. This chain connects TRBV20-1 to TRBJ1-5; D gene unclear. Sequencing was done on a sample of blood, either unsorted or a sorted T cell fraction (not recorded which). This sequence originates from a human donor who was either an allogeneic HSCT recipient or a stem cell or donor lymphocyte infusion donor (not recorded which). It is not recorded whose cells these are; they may come from a transplant donor. The CDR3 reads CSAQQTNQPQHF. Written as DNA, the CDR3 is TGCAGCGCCCAGCAGACCAATCAGCCCCAGCATTTT.